The clone carrying this TCR beta chain was found many times. These data originate in a study of T-cell memory formation after mild COVID-19. In TCRdb, the 5' RACE reads were re-called with MiXCR into one record per CDR3 protein. The data hold about 350,000 distinct CDR3 sequences, with roughly 15% observed a single time. Germline lookup yields CDR1 SGHAT and CDR2 FQNNGV. CDR3 size: 13 residues. V lost 3 bases, J lost 4 bases, and 8 bases lay in between. The sequence was obtained from a man aged 18 to 30 who had mild COVID-19 (a few samples of this study predate the infection). Cell type and time point are not known. Sample: PBMCs or a T cell subset sorted from them (not recorded which). This chain links TRBV11-2 with TRBJ2-3; possibly TRBD2 for D (6 bases). CDR3 nucleotide sequence: TGTGCCAGCAGCTTCACGGGGGCAGATACGCAGTATTTT. It encodes CASSFTGADTQYF.